Listed below are T cell receptor beta chains from one sample, sequenced in a study of T cell repertoires in cytomegalovirus infection. TCRdb re-analysed the reads in MiXCR, keeping a single row per CDR3 protein. Counted here are 60,000 to 75,000 distinct CDR3 sequences, 20% to 25% occurring once; the ten biggest clones make up 65% to 85%. For these TCRs, the target antigens are not known. Source material: PBMCs, sequenced either directly or after in vitro stimulation (not recorded which). All receptors derive from a human donor in good health (CMV status not recorded). Some clones in this sample may be carry-over from other donors' samples. Both conserved end residues are part of each CDR3. The D gene is left open where the match is weak. Size values are once, few and many counts, or a class for expanded clones, and some rows have none.

DNA	CDR3	D	V	J	size
TGCAGTGCCAGTCAGGGGCGCACTGAAGCTTTCTTT	CSASQGRTEAFF	.	TRBV20-1	TRBJ1-1	.
TGTGCCAGCAGCAGGACAGGGCTCATATCCTACGAGCAGTACTTC	CASSRTGLISYEQYF	TRBD1	TRBV5-6	TRBJ2-7	.
TGTGCCAGCAGCTTAAGACTAGCGGGAGCCGGGGAGCTGTTTTTT	CASSLRLAGAGELFF	TRBD2	TRBV7-6	TRBJ2-2	.
TGTGCCAGCAGTGACGAGAGCGCGAACACCGGGGAGCTGTTTTTT	CASSDESANTGELFF	.	TRBV6-1	TRBJ2-2	.
TGTGCCAGTGACGTAAGGGTTAGAGGTAATCAGCCCCAGCATTTT	CASDVRVRGNQPQHF	.	TRBV19	TRBJ1-5	few
TGTGCCAGCAGAGAATCCCGTGGGGGGGGCAATCAGCCCCAGCATTTT	CASRESRGGGNQPQHF	.	TRBV6-6	TRBJ1-5	.
TGCAGTACTACTAGCGGGACCCACAATGAGCAGTTCTTC	CSTTSGTHNEQFF	TRBD2	TRBV20-1	TRBJ2-1	once
TGTGCCAGCAGCTACTTTACTAGCGGGAAGGGGGATACCCAGTACTTC	CASSYFTSGKGDTQYF	TRBD2	TRBV6-2/TRBV6-3	TRBJ2-5	.
TGTGCCAGCAGCCATACTAGCGGGAAAGGGGGGGAGACCCAGTACTTC	CASSHTSGKGGETQYF	TRBD2	TRBV7-2	TRBJ2-5	many
TGTGCCACCCTAGGCTCCCGAGAGGTCGGGGAGCTGTTTTTT	CATLGSREVGELFF	.	TRBV7-8	TRBJ2-2	.
TGTGCCAACATTGGTTTGAGGCGCCTGGAAACCTACAATGAGCAGTTCTTC	CANIGLRRLETYNEQFF	.	TRBV6-2/TRBV6-3	TRBJ2-1	.
TGCGCCAGCAGACCGGAGCGGGACACCGGGGAGCTGTTTTTT	CASRPERDTGELFF	.	TRBV4-1	TRBJ2-2	.
TGTGCCAGCAGCTTAGTGGCGGGGAACACCGGGGAGCTGTTTTTT	CASSLVAGNTGELFF	.	TRBV7-2	TRBJ2-2	once
TGCGCCAGCAGCCAAGGGGGGACAGTGAACACCGGGGAGCTGTTTTTT	CASSQGGTVNTGELFF	TRBD1	TRBV4-1	TRBJ2-2	.
TGTGCCAGCAGTTTTCGACAGGGTGGGGAGCAGTACTTC	CASSFRQGGEQYF	TRBD1	TRBV12-3/TRBV12-4	TRBJ2-7	few
TGTGCCAGCAGTTTACTACGGGGCGGGAGGGCCCGGGGGCAGTTCTTC	CASSLLRGGRARGQFF	TRBD2	TRBV28	TRBJ2-1	once
TGTGCCAGCAGCTTAGGAGCGGTGAGCCTCAGGGATCTTGGCACAGATACGCAGTATTTT	CASSLGAVSLRDLGTDTQYF	.	TRBV11-2	TRBJ2-3	many
TGTGCCAGCAGGGCGGGGGCCTACGAGCAGTACTTC	CASRAGAYEQYF	TRBD2	TRBV6-2/TRBV6-3	TRBJ2-7	many
TGTGCCAGCAGCTTAGTACAGGGGGCAGGCGGAGAGACCCAGTACTTC	CASSLVQGAGGETQYF	TRBD1	TRBV7-2	TRBJ2-5	few
TGCGCCAGCAGCCAAGATCGGGGGGCGGATGAGCAGTTCTTC	CASSQDRGADEQFF	.	TRBV4-3	TRBJ2-1	few
TGTGCTAGTGGTTTGGCACAGGGGGCCGGAACCGGGGAGCTGTTTTTT	CASGLAQGAGTGELFF	TRBD1	TRBV12-5	TRBJ2-2	.
TGTGCCAGCAGTTCGGAGACTAGGATTAAGAATGAGCAGTTCTTC	CASSSETRIKNEQFF	.	TRBV12-3/TRBV12-4	TRBJ2-1	.
TGTGCCAGCAGCTTGGGGGGGGGACGAGGGAACACTGAAGCTTTCTTT	CASSLGGGRGNTEAFF	.	TRBV5-4	TRBJ1-1	few
TGTGCCAGCAGCCAAAACGGCGAGGCTGAAGCTTTCTTT	CASSQNGEAEAFF	.	TRBV3-1	TRBJ1-1	.
TGTGCCATCAGGGGGGGGGATCAGCCCCAGCATTTT	CAIRGGDQPQHF	.	TRBV10-3	TRBJ1-5	few
TGTGCCAGCAGCTTAAGACCGGATACGCAGTATTTT	CASSLRPDTQYF	.	TRBV7-3	TRBJ2-3	many
TGTGCCAGCAGGGTAGACGCCACCGGGGAGCTGTTTTTT	CASRVDATGELFF	.	TRBV11-3	TRBJ2-2	few
TGCGCCAGCAGCCAAGAACAGGCGGGATATAGCAATCAGCCCCAGCATTTT	CASSQEQAGYSNQPQHF	.	TRBV4-1	TRBJ1-5	many
TGTGCCAGCAGCTTATTCGGAGGGACCCAGTACTTC	CASSLFGGTQYF	.	TRBV7-8	TRBJ2-5	few
TGTGCCAGCACTCGGACAGGGCCGGCTTGGACTGAAGCTTTCTTT	CASTRTGPAWTEAFF	TRBD1	TRBV7-2	TRBJ1-1	many
TGTGCCAGCAGTTCCCCAAGGGGCCCTAACTATGGCTACACCTTC	CASSSPRGPNYGYTF	.	TRBV12-3/TRBV12-4	TRBJ1-2	.
TGCGCCAGCAGCCAAGTAGCAGGGATGAACACCTTC	CASSQVAGMNTF	.	TRBV4-3	TRBJ1-2	.
TGTGCCAGCAGCTTACTAGTCAACGAGCAGTACTTC	CASSLLVNEQYF	.	TRBV7-2	TRBJ2-7	.
TGTGCCAGTAGTATTAGGGATCCCTACAATGAGCAGTTCTTC	CASSIRDPYNEQFF	.	TRBV19	TRBJ2-1	.
TGCGCCAGCAGCTTGCTAAGCGGTTGGGTTAACTATGGCTACACCTTC	CASSLLSGWVNYGYTF	.	TRBV5-1	TRBJ1-2	.
TGCGCCAGCAGCCAAGAGACAGGGTCAAGCTCTGGAAACACCATATATTTT	CASSQETGSSSGNTIYF	TRBD1	TRBV4-1	TRBJ1-3	few
TGTGCCAGCAGTTTATCCCATCTGGTAGATACGCAGTATTTT	CASSLSHLVDTQYF	.	TRBV27	TRBJ2-3	.
TGTGCCAGCAGCTTAGAGGGACAGTCGGGTGAAAAACTGTTTTTT	CASSLEGQSGEKLFF	TRBD1	TRBV7-2	TRBJ1-4	many
TGTGCCAGCTCACCGAAAACAGGGGGAAACACTGAAGCTTTCTTT	CASSPKTGGNTEAFF	TRBD1	TRBV18	TRBJ1-1	.
TGTGCCAGCAGTACCGGGACTAGCGGGGATACGCAGTATTTT	CASSTGTSGDTQYF	TRBD2	TRBV28	TRBJ2-3	.
TGCGCCAGCAGCTCGCCGCACGGGAGCCCTAGCACAGATACGCAGTATTTT	CASSSPHGSPSTDTQYF	.	TRBV5-1	TRBJ2-3	.
TGTGCCAGCAGCTTTAGCGGCTCCTACAATGAGCAGTTCTTC	CASSFSGSYNEQFF	.	TRBV11-2	TRBJ2-1	few
TGTGCCAGCAGCGGACAGGGGTCGGGCACAGATACGCAGTATTTT	CASSGQGSGTDTQYF	TRBD1	TRBV7-2	TRBJ2-3	many
TGTGCCTGGACCCTTGCTGGAAACACCATATATTTT	CAWTLAGNTIYF	.	TRBV30	TRBJ1-3	.
TGTGCCAGCAGCACACAGGGCGCAGGTATGAACACTGAAGCTTTCTTT	CASSTQGAGMNTEAFF	.	TRBV7-6	TRBJ1-1	many
TGTGCCATCATGGGGGGGAGCGAAAACATTCAGTACTTC	CAIMGGSENIQYF	TRBD2	TRBV10-3	TRBJ2-4	few
TGCAGTGCTAGGTCAGGACTAGCGTACGAGCAGTACTTC	CSARSGLAYEQYF	TRBD2	TRBV20-1	TRBJ2-7	.
TGTGCCAGCAGCTTAGGACGGCCCCTAGCGGGAGCAGGTGAGCAGTTCTTC	CASSLGRPLAGAGEQFF	TRBD2	TRBV11-2	TRBJ2-1	many
TGTGCCAGCACCGGGACTAGCGGGAGGAATGAGCAGTTCTTC	CASTGTSGRNEQFF	TRBD2	TRBV27	TRBJ2-1	few
TGTGCCAGCAGTTCTCGACAGGGCCTCGGCTACGAGCAGTACTTC	CASSSRQGLGYEQYF	TRBD1	TRBV28	TRBJ2-7	.
TGTGCCAGCAGCCCGTGGACAGGGTTGATGGTCACTGAAGCTTTCTTT	CASSPWTGLMVTEAFF	TRBD1	TRBV14	TRBJ1-1	few
TGTGCCAGCAGCTTGCGGGAGAGGACCGGGGAGCTGTTTTTT	CASSLRERTGELFF	TRBD2	TRBV7-6	TRBJ2-2	many
TGTGCCAGCAGCCGTGGGGGATCTAACTATGGCTACACCTTC	CASSRGGSNYGYTF	.	TRBV7-2	TRBJ1-2	few
TGTGCCAGCAGTTTAAGACAGGGGGGATCACCCCTCCACTTT	CASSLRQGGSPLHF	TRBD1	TRBV12-3/TRBV12-4	TRBJ1-6	many
TGTGCCTGGAGTATCGGGATTGGAAACACCATATATTTT	CAWSIGIGNTIYF	.	TRBV30	TRBJ1-3	few
TGTGCCAGCAGCGGGACTCGCGGGGCAGATACGCAGTATTTT	CASSGTRGADTQYF	.	TRBV5-6	TRBJ2-3	.
TGTGCCAGTAGTATTGGAGACAGGGGGAATGAAAAACTGTTTTTT	CASSIGDRGNEKLFF	TRBD1	TRBV19	TRBJ1-4	few